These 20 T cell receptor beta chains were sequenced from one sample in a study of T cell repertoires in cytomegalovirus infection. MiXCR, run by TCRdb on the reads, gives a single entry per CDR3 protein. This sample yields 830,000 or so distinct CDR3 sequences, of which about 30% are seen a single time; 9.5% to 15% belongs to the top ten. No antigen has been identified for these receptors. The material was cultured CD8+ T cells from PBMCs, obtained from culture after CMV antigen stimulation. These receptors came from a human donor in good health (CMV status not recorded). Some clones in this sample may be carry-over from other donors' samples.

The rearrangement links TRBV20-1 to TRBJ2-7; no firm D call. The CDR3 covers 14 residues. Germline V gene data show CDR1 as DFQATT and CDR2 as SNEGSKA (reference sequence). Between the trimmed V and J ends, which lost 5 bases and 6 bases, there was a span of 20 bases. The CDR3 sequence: CSAPIPNTVSEQYV. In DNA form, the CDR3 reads TGCAGTGCTCCCATCCCCAATACAGTGAGCGAGCAGTACGTC.

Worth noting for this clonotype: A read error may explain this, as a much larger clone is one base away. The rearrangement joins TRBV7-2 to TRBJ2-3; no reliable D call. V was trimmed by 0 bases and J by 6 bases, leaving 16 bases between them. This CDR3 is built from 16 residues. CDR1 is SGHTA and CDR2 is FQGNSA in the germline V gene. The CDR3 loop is CASSLAGLVGLDTQYF. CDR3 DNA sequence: TGTGCCAGCAGCTTAGCGGGTCTAGTGGGGTTGGATACGCAGTATTTT. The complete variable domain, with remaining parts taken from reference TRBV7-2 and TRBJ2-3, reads GAGVSQSPSNKVTEKGKDVELRCDPISGHTALYWYRQSLGQGLEFLIYFQGNSAPDKSGLPSDRFSAERTGGSVSTLTIQRTQQEDSAVYLCASSLAGLVGLDTQYFGPGTRLTVL.

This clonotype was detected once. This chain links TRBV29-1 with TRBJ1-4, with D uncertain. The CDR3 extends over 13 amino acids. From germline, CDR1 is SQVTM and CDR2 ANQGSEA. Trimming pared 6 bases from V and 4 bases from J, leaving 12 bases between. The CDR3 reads CSVLMLDNEKLFF. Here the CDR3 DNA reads TGCAGCGTGCTGATGTTAGATAATGAAAAACTGTTTTTT. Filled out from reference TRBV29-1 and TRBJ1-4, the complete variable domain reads SAVISQKPSRDICQRGTSLTIQCQVDSQVTMMFWYRQQPGQSLTLIATANQGSEATYESGFVIDKFPISRPNLTFSTLTVSNMSPEDSSIYLCSVLMLDNEKLFFGSGTQLSVL.

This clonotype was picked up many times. This chain's CDR3 is CATDRPFSKDTQYF. CDR3 nucleotides: TGTGCCACTGACAGACCCTTTTCCAAAGATACGCAGTATTTT. The chain uses TRBV7-2 and TRBJ2-3, with TRBD1 as a possible D gene (5 bases). Germline V CDR1 and CDR2: SGHTA, FQGNSA. The CDR3 is made up of 14 amino acids. The V end was cut by 10 bases, the J end by 5 bases, with 19 bases between.

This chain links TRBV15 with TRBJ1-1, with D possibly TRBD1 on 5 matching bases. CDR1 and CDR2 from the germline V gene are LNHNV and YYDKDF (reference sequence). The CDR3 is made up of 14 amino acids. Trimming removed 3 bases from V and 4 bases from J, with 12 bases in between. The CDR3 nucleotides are TGTGCCACCAGCAGGACGGGGGAGCTCACTGAAGCTTTCTTT. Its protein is CATSRTGELTEAFF.

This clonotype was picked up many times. In nucleotides, the CDR3 is TGTGCCAGCATAACAGGGGGCCCTAACTATGGCTACACCTTC. Translating gives CASITGGPNYGYTF. The rearrangement uses TRBV12-3 or TRBV12-4 and TRBJ1-2; 9 positions agree with TRBD1. The V and J ends lost 7 bases and 0 bases, in that order; junction bases with no gene match: 3. This CDR3 has 14 residues.

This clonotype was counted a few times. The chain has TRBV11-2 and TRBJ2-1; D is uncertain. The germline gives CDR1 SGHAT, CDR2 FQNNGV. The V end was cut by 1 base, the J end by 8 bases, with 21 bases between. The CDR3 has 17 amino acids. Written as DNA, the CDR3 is TGTGCCAGCAGCTTAGGGGGAAGGCCCTATGAATGGCATGAGCAGTTCTTC. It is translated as CASSLGGRPYEWHEQFF.

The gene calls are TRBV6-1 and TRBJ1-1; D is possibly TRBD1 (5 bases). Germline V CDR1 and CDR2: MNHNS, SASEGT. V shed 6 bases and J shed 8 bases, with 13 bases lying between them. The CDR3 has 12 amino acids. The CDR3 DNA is TGTGCCAGCAGGGATTTCGCAGGGGAAGCTTTCTTT. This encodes CASRDFAGEAFF.

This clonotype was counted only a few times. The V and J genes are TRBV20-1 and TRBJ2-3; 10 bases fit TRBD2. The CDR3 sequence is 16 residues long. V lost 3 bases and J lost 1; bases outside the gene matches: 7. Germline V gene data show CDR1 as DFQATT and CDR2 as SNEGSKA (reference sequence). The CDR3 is CSARAPSGGRTDTQYF. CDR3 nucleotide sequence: TGCAGTGCTAGGGCCCCTAGCGGGGGACGCACAGATACGCAGTATTTT.

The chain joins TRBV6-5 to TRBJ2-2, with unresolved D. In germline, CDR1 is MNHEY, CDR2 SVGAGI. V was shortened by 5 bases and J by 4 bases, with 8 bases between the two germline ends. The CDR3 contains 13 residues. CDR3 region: CASSADVTGELFF. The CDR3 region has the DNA TGTGCCAGCAGTGCCGATGTCACCGGGGAGCTGTTTTTT.

CDR3 DNA sequence: TGTGCCAGCAGAAGGACAGCCAATTCACCCCTCCACTTT. This sequence encodes CASRRTANSPLHF. V usage is TRBV2 and J usage is TRBJ1-6, with D maybe TRBD1 (6 bases). Germline V CDR1 and CDR2: SNHLY, FYNNEI. Trimming removed 6 bases from V and 7 bases from J, with 10 bases in between. This CDR3 comprises 13 residues. Together with reference TRBV2 and TRBJ1-6, the CDR3 gives the full variable domain: EPEVTQTPSHQVTQMGQEVILRCVPISNHLYFYWYRQILGQKVEFLVSFYNNEISEKSEIFDDQFSVERPDGSNFTLKIRSTKLEDSAMYFCASRRTANSPLHFGNGTRLTVT.

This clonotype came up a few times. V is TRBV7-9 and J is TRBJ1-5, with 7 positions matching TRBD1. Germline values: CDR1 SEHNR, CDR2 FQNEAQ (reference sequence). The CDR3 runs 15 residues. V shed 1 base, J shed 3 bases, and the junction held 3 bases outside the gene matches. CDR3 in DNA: TGTGCCAGCAGCTTAGAGGGGGCCCCCAATCAGCCCCAGCATTTT. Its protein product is CASSLEGAPNQPQHF.

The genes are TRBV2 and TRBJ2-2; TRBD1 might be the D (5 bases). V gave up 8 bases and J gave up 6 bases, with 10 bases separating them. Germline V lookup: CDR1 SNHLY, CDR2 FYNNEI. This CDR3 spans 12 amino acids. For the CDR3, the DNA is TGTGCCAGCGAAGCAGGGCCCGGGGAGCTGTTTTTT. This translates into CASEAGPGELFF.

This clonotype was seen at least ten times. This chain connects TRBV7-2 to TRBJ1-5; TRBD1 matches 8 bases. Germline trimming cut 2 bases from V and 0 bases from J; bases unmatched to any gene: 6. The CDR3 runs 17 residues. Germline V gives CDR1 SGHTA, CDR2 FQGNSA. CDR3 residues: CASSLTRTGTSNQPQHF. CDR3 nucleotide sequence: TGTGCCAGCAGCTTAACCCGGACAGGGACTAGCAATCAGCCCCAGCATTTT.

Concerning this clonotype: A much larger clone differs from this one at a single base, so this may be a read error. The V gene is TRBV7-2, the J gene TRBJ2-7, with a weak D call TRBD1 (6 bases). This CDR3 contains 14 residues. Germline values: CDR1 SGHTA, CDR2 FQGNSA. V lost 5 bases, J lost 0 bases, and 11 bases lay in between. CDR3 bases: TGTACCAGCAGCACGCGGACAGACTCCTACGAGCAGTACTTC. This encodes CTSSTRTDSYEQYF.

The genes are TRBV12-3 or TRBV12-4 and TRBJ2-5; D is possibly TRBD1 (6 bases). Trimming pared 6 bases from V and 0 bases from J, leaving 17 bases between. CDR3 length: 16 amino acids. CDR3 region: CASSLSGVVNQETQYF. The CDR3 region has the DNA TGTGCCAGCAGCCTTTCAGGGGTTGTTAACCAAGAGACCCAGTACTTC.

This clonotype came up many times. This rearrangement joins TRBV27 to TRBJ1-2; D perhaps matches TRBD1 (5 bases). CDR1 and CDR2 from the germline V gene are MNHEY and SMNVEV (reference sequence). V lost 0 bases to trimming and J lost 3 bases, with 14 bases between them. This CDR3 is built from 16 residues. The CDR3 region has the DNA TGTGCCAGCAGTTTATCTGATGCAGGGCGAGACTATGGCTACACCTTC. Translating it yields CASSLSDAGRDYGYTF.

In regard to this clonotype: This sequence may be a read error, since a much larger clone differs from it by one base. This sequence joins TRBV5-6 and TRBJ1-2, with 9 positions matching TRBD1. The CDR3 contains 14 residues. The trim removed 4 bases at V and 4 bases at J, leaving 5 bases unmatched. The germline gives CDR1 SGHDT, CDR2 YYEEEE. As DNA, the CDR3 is TGTGCCAGCAGCCCCGGGACAGGGCCCTATGGCTACACCTTC. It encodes CASSPGTGPYGYTF.

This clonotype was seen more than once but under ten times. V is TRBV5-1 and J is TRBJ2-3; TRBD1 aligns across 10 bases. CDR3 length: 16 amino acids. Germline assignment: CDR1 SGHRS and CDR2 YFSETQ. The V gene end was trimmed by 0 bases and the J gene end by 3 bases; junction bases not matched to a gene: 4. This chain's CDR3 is CASSLDLGQGTDTQYF. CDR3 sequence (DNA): TGCGCCAGCAGCTTGGATTTGGGACAGGGGACAGATACGCAGTATTTT.

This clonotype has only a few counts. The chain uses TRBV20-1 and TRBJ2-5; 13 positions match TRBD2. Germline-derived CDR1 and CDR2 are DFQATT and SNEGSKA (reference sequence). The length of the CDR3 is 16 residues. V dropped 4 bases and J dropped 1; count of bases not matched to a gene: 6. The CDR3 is CSATGLAGVRQETQYF. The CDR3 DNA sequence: TGCAGTGCTACCGGACTAGCGGGGGTCCGCCAAGAGACCCAGTACTTC.